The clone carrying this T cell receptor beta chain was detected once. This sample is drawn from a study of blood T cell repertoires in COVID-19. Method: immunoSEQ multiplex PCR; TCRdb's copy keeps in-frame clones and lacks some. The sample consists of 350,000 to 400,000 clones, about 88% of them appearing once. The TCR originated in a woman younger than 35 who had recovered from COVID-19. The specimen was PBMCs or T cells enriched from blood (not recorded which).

The CDR3 nucleotides are TGTGCCAGGGGGCCCTATAATGAAAAACTGTTTTTT. It is translated as CARGPYNEKLFF. J is TRBJ1-4 and V is TRBV27, with D possibly being TRBD1 (5 bases). Trimming pared 9 bases from V and 4 bases from J, leaving 9 bases between. The germline V gene has CDR1 MNHEY and CDR2 SMNVEV (reference sequence). The CDR3 has 12 amino acids.